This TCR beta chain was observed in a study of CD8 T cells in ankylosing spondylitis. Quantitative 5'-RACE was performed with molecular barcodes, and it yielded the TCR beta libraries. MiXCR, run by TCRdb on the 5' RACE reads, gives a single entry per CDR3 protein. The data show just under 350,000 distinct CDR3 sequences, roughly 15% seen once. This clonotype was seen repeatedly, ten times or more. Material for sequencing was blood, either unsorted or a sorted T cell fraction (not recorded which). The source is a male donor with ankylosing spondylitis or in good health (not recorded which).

The CDR3 spells CASRAGTVISGKNIQYF. As DNA, the CDR3 is TGTGCCAGCAGGGCCGGGACAGTCATTAGCGGCAAAAACATTCAGTACTTC. J is TRBJ2-4 and V is TRBV11-2, with D possibly TRBD1 on 7 matching bases. The V end was cut by 6 bases, the J end by 3 bases, with 21 bases between. This CDR3 is built from 17 residues. In germline, CDR1 is SGHAT, CDR2 FQNNGV.